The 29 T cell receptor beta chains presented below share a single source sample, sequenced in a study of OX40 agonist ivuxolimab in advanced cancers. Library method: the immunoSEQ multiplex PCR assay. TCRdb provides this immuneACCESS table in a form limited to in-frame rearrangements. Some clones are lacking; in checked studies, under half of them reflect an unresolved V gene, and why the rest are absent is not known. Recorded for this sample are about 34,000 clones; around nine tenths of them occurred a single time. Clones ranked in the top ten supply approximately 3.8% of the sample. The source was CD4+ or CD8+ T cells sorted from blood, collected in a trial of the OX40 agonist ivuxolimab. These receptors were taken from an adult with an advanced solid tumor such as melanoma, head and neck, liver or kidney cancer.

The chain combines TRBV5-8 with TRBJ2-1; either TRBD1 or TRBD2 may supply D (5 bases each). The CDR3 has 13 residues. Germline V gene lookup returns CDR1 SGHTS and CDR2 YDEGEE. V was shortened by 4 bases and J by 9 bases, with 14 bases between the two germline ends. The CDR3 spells CASSPLWGPEQFF. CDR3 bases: TGTGCCAGCAGCCCCCTCTGGGGACCTGAGCAGTTCTTC.

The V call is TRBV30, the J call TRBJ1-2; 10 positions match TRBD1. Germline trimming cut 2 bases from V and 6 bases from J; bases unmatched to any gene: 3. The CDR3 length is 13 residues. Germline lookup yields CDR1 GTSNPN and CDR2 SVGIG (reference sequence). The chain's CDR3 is CAWSSGQGDGYTF. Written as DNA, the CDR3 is TGTGCCTGGAGTTCCGGACAGGGGGATGGCTACACCTTC. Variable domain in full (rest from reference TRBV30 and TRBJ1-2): SQTIHQWPATLVQPVGSPLSLECTVEGTSNPNLYWYRQAAGRGLQLLFYSVGIGQISSEVPQNLSASRPQDRQFILSSKKLLLSDSGFYLCAWSSGQGDGYTFGSGTRLTVV.

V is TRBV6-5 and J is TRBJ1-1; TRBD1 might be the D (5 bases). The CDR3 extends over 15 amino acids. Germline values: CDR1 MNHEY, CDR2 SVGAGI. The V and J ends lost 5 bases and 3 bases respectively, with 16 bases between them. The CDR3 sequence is CASSPMSRVDTEAFF. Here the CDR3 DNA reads TGTGCCAGCAGTCCCATGTCCAGGGTCGACACTGAAGCTTTCTTT.

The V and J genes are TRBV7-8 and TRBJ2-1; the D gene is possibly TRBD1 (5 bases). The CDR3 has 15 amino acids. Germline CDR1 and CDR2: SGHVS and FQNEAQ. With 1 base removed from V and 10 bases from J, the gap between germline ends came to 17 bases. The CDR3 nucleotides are TGTGCCAGCAGCTTAGGGGTCACAGGCGTGGGGGAGCAGTTCTTC. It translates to CASSLGVTGVGEQFF.

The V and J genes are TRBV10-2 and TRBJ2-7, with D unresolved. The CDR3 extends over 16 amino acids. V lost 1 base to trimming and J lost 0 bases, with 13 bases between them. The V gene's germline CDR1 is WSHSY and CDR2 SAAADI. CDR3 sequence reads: CASSELAASSSYEQYF. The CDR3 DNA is TGCGCCAGCAGTGAGTTGGCAGCGTCTTCCTCCTACGAGCAGTACTTC.

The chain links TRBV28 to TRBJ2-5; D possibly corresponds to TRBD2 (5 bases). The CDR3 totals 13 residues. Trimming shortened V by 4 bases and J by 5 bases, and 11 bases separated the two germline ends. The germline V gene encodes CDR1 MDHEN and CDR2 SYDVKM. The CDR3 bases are TGTGCCAGCAGTTCGGGCCGCGGGGAGACCCAGTACTTC. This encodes CASSSGRGETQYF.

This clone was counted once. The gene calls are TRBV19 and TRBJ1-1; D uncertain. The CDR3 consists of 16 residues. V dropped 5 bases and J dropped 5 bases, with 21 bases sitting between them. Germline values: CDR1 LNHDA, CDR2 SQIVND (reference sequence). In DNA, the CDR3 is TGTGCCAGTAGTCCCCTGGGGAGGACCCCGGAGACTGAAGCTTTCTTT. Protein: CASSPLGRTPETEAFF.

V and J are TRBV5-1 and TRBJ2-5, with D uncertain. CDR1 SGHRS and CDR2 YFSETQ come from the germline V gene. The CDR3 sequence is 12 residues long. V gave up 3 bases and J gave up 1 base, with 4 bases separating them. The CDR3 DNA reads TGCGCCAGCAGCTCGGGCCAAGAGACCCAGTACTTC. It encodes CASSSGQETQYF.

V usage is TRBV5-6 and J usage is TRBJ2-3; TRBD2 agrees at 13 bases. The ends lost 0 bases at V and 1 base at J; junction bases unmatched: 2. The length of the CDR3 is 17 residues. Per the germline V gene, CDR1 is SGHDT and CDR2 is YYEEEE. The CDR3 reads CASSLGTSGGGTDTQYF. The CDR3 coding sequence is TGTGCCAGCAGCTTGGGGACTAGCGGGGGAGGCACAGATACGCAGTATTTT.

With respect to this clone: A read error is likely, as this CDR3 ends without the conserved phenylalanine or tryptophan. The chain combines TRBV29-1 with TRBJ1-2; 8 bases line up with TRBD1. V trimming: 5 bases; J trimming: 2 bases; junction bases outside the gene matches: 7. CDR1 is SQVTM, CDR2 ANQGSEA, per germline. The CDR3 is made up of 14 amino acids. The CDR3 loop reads CSVRDRGQNYGYTL. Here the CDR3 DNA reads TGCAGCGTTCGCGACAGGGGACAAAACTATGGCTACACCCTC.

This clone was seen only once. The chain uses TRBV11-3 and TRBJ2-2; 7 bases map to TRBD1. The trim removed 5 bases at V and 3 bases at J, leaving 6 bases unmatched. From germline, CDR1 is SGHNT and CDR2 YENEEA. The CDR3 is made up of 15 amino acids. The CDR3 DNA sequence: TGTGCCAGCAGCCAGAAGGGGGCGGACACCGGGGAGCTGTTTTTT. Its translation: CASSQKGADTGELFF.

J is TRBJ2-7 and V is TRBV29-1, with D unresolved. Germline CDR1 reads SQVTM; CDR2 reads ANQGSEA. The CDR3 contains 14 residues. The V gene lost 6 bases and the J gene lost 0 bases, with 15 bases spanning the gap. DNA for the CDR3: TGCAGCGTCGTTGACCCACGTTCCTCCTACGAGCAGTACTTC. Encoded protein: CSVVDPRSSYEQYF.

For the CDR3, the DNA is TGTGCCAGCAGTGTTATGCAGTCCCGGGCTGGGGCTTTCTTT. Translating it yields CASSVMQSRAGAFF. V gene TRBV2 combines with J gene TRBJ1-1; D call uncertain. V was clipped by 4 bases and J by 11 bases, with 20 bases between them. Germline V CDR1 and CDR2: SNHLY, FYNNEI. The CDR3 has 14 amino acids.

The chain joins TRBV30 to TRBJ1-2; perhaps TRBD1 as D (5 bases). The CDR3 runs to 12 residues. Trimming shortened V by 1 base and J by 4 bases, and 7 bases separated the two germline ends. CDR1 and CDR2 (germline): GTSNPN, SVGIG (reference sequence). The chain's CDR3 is CAWSAGGYGYTF. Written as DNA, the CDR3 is TGTGCCTGGAGTGCCGGGGGCTATGGCTACACCTTC.

This chain's CDR3 is CASSLRTSEVGEQFF. The CDR3, as DNA: TGTGCCAGCAGCTTAAGGACTAGCGAGGTAGGGGAGCAGTTCTTC. This chain joins TRBV7-3 and TRBJ2-1; TRBD2 matches at 9 bases. Trimming removed 1 base from V and 10 bases from J; junction bases left unmatched: 8. The CDR3 loop spans 15 amino acids. The germline CDR1 and CDR2 sequences are SGHTA and FQGTGA.

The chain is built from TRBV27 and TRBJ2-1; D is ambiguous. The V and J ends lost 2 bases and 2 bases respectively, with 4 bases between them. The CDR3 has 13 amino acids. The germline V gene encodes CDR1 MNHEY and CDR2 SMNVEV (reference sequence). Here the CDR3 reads CASSLIPYNEQFF. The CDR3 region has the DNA TGTGCCAGCAGTTTAATCCCCTACAATGAGCAGTTCTTC.

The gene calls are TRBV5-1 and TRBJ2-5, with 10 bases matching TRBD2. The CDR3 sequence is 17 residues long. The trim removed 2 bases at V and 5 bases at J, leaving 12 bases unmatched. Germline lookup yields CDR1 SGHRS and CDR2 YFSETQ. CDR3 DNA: TGCGCCAGCAGCTTCGGGGCTAGCGGGAGTGGTTTGGAGACCCAGTACTTC. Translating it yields CASSFGASGSGLETQYF.

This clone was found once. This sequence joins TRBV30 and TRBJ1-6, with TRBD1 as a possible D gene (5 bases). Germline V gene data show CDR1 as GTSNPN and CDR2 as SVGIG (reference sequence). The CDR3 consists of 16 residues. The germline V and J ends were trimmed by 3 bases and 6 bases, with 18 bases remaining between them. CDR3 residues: CAWRVAGQGSNSPLHF. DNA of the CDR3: TGTGCCTGGAGGGTTGCCGGGCAGGGCTCTAATTCACCCCTCCACTTT.

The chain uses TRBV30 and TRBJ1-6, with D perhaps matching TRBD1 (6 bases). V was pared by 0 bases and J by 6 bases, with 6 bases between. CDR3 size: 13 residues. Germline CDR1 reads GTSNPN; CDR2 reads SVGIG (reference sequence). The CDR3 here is CAWSVQGNSPLHF. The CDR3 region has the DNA TGTGCCTGGAGTGTACAGGGTAATTCACCCCTCCACTTT.

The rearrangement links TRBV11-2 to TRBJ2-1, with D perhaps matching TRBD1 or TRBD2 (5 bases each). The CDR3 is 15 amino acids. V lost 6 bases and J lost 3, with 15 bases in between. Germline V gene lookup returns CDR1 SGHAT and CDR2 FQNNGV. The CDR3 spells CASSSGTRRYNEQFF. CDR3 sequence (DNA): TGTGCCAGCAGTTCCGGGACCCGCCGCTACAATGAGCAGTTCTTC.

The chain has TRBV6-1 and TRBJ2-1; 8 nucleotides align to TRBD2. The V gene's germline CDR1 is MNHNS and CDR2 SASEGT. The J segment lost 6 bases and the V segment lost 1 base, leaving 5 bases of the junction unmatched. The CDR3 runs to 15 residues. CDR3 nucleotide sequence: TGTGCCAGCAGTGAAGGGGGACTAGTCTTCAATGAGCAGTTCTTC. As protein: CASSEGGLVFNEQFF.

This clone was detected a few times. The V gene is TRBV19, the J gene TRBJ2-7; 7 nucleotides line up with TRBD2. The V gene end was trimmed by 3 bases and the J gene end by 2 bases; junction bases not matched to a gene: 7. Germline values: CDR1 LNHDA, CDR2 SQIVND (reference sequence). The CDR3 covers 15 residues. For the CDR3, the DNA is TGTGCCAGTAGTATCGTCCTAGCGGATGCCTACGAGCAGTACTTC. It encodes CASSIVLADAYEQYF.

CDR3 loop: CAWTIGLPGSGNTIYF. The CDR3 DNA reads TGTGCCTGGACCATCGGACTCCCGGGCTCTGGAAACACCATATATTTT. This chain connects TRBV30 to TRBJ1-3; D remains ambiguous. There are 16 residues in the CDR3. From germline, CDR1 is GTSNPN and CDR2 SVGIG (reference sequence). V shed 4 bases and J shed 0 bases, with 16 bases lying between them.

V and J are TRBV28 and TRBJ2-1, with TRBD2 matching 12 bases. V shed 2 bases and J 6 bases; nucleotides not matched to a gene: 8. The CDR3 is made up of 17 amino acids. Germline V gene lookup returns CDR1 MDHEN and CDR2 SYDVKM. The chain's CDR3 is CASSLGLAGGPFNEQFF. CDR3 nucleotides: TGTGCCAGCAGTTTAGGGCTAGCGGGGGGGCCGTTCAATGAGCAGTTCTTC.

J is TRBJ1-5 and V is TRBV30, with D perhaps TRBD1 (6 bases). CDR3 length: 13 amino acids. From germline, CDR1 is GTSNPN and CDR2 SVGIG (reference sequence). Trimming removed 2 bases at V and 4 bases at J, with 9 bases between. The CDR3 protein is CAWSSGANQPQHF. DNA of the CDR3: TGTGCCTGGAGTTCAGGGGCGAATCAGCCCCAGCATTTT.

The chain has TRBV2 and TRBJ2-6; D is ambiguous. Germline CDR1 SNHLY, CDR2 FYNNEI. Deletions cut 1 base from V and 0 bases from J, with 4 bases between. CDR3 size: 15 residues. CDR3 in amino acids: CASSEGASGANVLTF. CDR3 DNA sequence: TGTGCCAGCAGTGAAGGGGCCTCTGGGGCCAACGTCCTGACTTTC. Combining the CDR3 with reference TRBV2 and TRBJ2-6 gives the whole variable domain EPEVTQTPSHQVTQMGQEVILRCVPISNHLYFYWYRQILGQKVEFLVSFYNNEISEKSEIFDDQFSVERPDGSNFTLKIRSTKLEDSAMYFCASSEGASGANVLTFGAGSRLTVL.

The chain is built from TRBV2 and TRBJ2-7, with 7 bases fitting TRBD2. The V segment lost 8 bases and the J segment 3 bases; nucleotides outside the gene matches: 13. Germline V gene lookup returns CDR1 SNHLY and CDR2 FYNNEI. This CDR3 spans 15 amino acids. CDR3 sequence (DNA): TGTGCCAGCCGCCTTGGAGCGGGGACCCTCTACGAGCAGTACTTC. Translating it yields CASRLGAGTLYEQYF.

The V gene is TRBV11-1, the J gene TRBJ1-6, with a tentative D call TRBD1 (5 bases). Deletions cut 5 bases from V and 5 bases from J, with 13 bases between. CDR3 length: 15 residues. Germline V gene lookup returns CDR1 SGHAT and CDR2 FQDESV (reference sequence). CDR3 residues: CASSKTRQNNSPLHF. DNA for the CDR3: TGTGCCAGCAGCAAAACGCGACAGAATAATTCACCCCTCCACTTT.

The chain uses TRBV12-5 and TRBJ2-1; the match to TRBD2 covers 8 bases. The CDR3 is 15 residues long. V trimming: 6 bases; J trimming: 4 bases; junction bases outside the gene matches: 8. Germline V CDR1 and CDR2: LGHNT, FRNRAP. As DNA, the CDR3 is TGTGCTAGTGGATACCCGTCGGGAGGGTACAATGAGCAGTTCTTC. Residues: CASGYPSGGYNEQFF.